The 27 T cell receptor beta chains reported below all come from one sample, sequenced in a study of T cells in Graves' hyperthyroidism and ophthalmopathy. Amplified regions were TCR beta CDR3 sequences from RNA transcripts. RT-PCR in the first round (using the HTBI primer set) targeted the TCR CDR3. MiXCR, run by TCRdb on the multiplex PCR reads, gives a single entry per CDR3 protein. The sample lists some 700,000 distinct CDR3 sequences; around 15% were seen once. Sequenced sample: blood. All receptors derive from a man aged 45-65 years with Graves' hyperthyroidism.

This clonotype was seen only a few times. CDR3 bases: TGTGCCAGCAGTTCCCCCCCGGAGGGGGGCGCGAACACCGGGGAGCTGTTTTTT. It codes for CASSSPPEGGANTGELFF. The chain recombines TRBV6-1 with TRBJ2-2; D is tentatively TRBD1 or TRBD2 (6 bases each). Germline lookup yields CDR1 MNHNS and CDR2 SASEGT. V dropped 5 bases and J dropped 0 bases, with 19 bases sitting between them. This CDR3 has 18 amino acids.

This clonotype has more than one count but fewer than ten. The V call is TRBV12-3 or TRBV12-4, the J call TRBJ2-1; D remains unclear. The germline V and J ends were trimmed by 0 bases and 8 bases, with 8 bases remaining between them. The CDR3 extends over 13 amino acids. The CDR3 loop is CASSLANGYEQFF. The CDR3 DNA follows: TGTGCCAGCAGTTTAGCCAACGGGTATGAGCAGTTCTTC.

This clonotype was recorded at least ten times. The chain carries TRBV29-1 and TRBJ2-7; D ambiguous. This CDR3 contains 14 residues. Germline assignment: CDR1 SQVTM and CDR2 ANQGSEA. Trimming left V 7 bases short and J 0 bases short, with 16 bases between. CDR3 in DNA: TGCAGCGCCCTAAGCGCAAAGAACTCCTACGAGCAGTACTTC. Translated, it gives CSALSAKNSYEQYF.

The genes are TRBV7-3 and TRBJ2-2; no clear D. The CDR3 has 13 amino acids. Germline V CDR1 and CDR2: SGHTA, FQGTGA. Trimming removed 5 bases at V and 6 bases at J, with 10 bases between. The CDR3: CASSPLTAGELFF. CDR3 coding DNA: TGTGCCAGCAGCCCCCTTACCGCCGGGGAGCTGTTTTTT. Using reference TRBV7-3 and TRBJ2-2 for the parts outside the CDR3, the full variable domain is GAGVSQTPSNKVTEKGKYVELRCDPISGHTALYWYRQSLGQGPEFLIYFQGTGAADDSGLPNDRFFAVRPEGSVSTLKIQRTERGDSAVYLCASSPLTAGELFFGEGSRLTVL.

This clonotype was observed a handful of times. The V call is TRBV28, the J call TRBJ2-1, with D perhaps assigned TRBD1 or TRBD2 (5 bases each). Germline V CDR1 and CDR2: MDHEN, SYDVKM. V was clipped by 6 bases and J by 7 bases, with 22 bases between them. The CDR3 is 16 amino acids. The CDR3 loop reads CASSLSEGLANNEQFF. As DNA, the CDR3 is TGTGCCAGCAGCCTCTCTGAGGGGCTAGCAAATAATGAGCAGTTCTTC.

This clonotype has at least ten counts. J is TRBJ1-1 and V is TRBV6-5; D remains unclear. Germline loops: CDR1 MNHEY, CDR2 SVGAGI. CDR3 size: 13 residues. V lost 2 bases and J lost 6, with 10 bases in between. CDR3 DNA: TGTGCCAGCAGTTACGCGCGGAGGGCTGAAGCTTTCTTT. This gives the protein CASSYARRAEAFF.

This clonotype was seen repeatedly, ten times or more. The J gene is TRBJ1-6, the V gene TRBV2, with D tentatively TRBD1 (6 bases). CDR1 is SNHLY and CDR2 is FYNNEI in the germline V gene. V was shortened by 6 bases and J by 7 bases, with 19 bases between the two germline ends. This CDR3 has 16 residues. CDR3 in DNA: TGTGCCAGCAGAGCGAACAGGGACCCCGCAAATTCACCCCTCCACTTT. As protein: CASRANRDPANSPLHF.

V is TRBV7-2 and J is TRBJ2-1; D may be TRBD2 (6 bases). Germline values: CDR1 SGHTA, CDR2 FQGNSA. The CDR3 has 17 residues. The V end was cut by 2 bases, the J end by 3 bases, with 17 bases between. In DNA, the CDR3 is TGTGCCAGCAGCTTAAGGTCGGCGGGAAGGCTCTACAATGAGCAGTTCTTC. It yields the protein CASSLRSAGRLYNEQFF.

This clonotype came up many times. The V gene is TRBV28, the J gene TRBJ2-5, with 9 bases that match TRBD2. V lost 4 bases and J lost 2; bases outside the gene matches: 14. The CDR3 has 18 residues. CDR1 and CDR2 from the germline V gene are MDHEN and SYDVKM. This CDR3 reads CASSYGLATGPGQETQYF. The CDR3 nucleotides are TGTGCCAGCAGTTACGGACTAGCGACTGGTCCCGGGCAAGAGACCCAGTACTTC.

This clonotype has only a few counts. V gene TRBV6-1 combines with J gene TRBJ2-2; D remains unclear. Looked up from germline, CDR1 is MNHNS and CDR2 is SASEGT. The V end lost 6 bases, the J end lost 1 base, and 12 bases lay between the germline ends. The CDR3 is made up of 15 amino acids. CDR3 protein: CASRQLRQNTGELFF. The CDR3 nucleotides read TGTGCCAGCAGACAACTCCGACAGAACACCGGGGAGCTGTTTTTT.

This clonotype was detected many times. The chain's CDR3 is CASSPVTSGRVPYEQYF. CDR3 DNA sequence: TGTGCCAGCAGCCCTGTGACTAGCGGGAGGGTTCCCTACGAGCAGTACTTC. The rearrangement links TRBV3-1 to TRBJ2-7, with 14 positions matching TRBD2. J lost 2 bases, V lost 4 bases, and 7 bases had no gene match. Looked up from germline, CDR1 is LGHDT and CDR2 is YNNKEL (reference sequence). The length of the CDR3 is 17 residues.

The table lists this clonotype with many counts. The chain recombines TRBV19 with TRBJ1-1; the D is unclear. V was trimmed by 3 bases and J by 0 bases, leaving 5 bases between them. This CDR3 has 13 residues. Germline-derived CDR1 and CDR2 are LNHDA and SQIVND (reference sequence). The CDR3 DNA reads TGTGCCAGTAGTATTGAGATGAACACTGAAGCTTTCTTT. As protein: CASSIEMNTEAFF. Full variable domain (rest looked up from reference TRBV19 and TRBJ1-1): DGGITQSPKYLFRKEGQNVTLSCEQNLNHDAMYWYRQDPGQGLRLIYYSQIVNDFQKGDIAEGYSVSREKKESFPLTVTSAQKNPTAFYLCASSIEMNTEAFFGQGTRLTVV.

The rearrangement uses TRBV6-2 or TRBV6-3 and TRBJ1-5, with TRBD1 matching over 9 bases. The CDR3 is 17 amino acids. With V trimmed by 4 bases and J by 1 base, 8 bases remained unmatched. CDR1 is MNHEY and CDR2 is SVGEGT in the germline V gene. The CDR3 loop is CASSFSHRGRSNQPQHF. The CDR3 DNA reads TGTGCCAGCAGTTTTTCGCACAGGGGGCGAAGCAATCAGCCCCAGCATTTT.

This clonotype showed up just a few times. The V gene is TRBV3-1, the J gene TRBJ1-2, with 7 bases that match TRBD1. Looked up from germline, CDR1 is LGHDT and CDR2 is YNNKEL (reference sequence). J gave up 8 bases and V 4 bases, and 16 bases lay outside the gene matches. The CDR3 is made up of 16 amino acids. CDR3 amino acids: CASSRRGEQGRGGYTF. In DNA form, the CDR3 reads TGTGCCAGCAGCCGGCGCGGGGAACAGGGGAGAGGAGGCTACACCTTC.

This clonotype occurred many times. V and J are TRBV28 and TRBJ1-2; D is perhaps TRBD1 (5 bases). Germline V gives CDR1 MDHEN, CDR2 SYDVKM. This CDR3 region has 16 residues. V was shortened by 6 bases and J by 2 bases, with 19 bases between the two germline ends. The CDR3 protein is CASSIPRGVINYGYTF. CDR3 in DNA: TGTGCCAGCAGCATCCCCCGGGGGGTAATCAACTATGGCTACACCTTC.

This clonotype was observed a handful of times. V and J are TRBV25-1 and TRBJ2-7; TRBD1 or TRBD2 may be the D gene (6 bases each). V lost 8 bases and J lost 3, with 17 bases in between. Germline values: CDR1 MGHDK, CDR2 SYGVNS. This CDR3 region has 14 residues. The CDR3 DNA reads as TGTGCCAGCGCGGAGGGGGGTCCGGTCTACGAGCAGTACTTC. Its translation is CASAEGGPVYEQYF.

About this clonotype itself: The missing conserved phenylalanine or tryptophan at the end of this CDR3 makes a read error likely. The V and J genes are TRBV3-1 and TRBJ1-1; no firm D call. The V end lost 5 bases, the J end lost 5 bases, and 15 bases lay between the germline ends. Germline V gene data show CDR1 as LGHDT and CDR2 as YNNKEL (reference sequence). The CDR3 is made up of 14 amino acids. The CDR3 protein is CASSSRGWGTEAFI. The CDR3 bases are TGTGCCAGCAGCTCCCGTGGCTGGGGAACTGAAGCTTTCATT.

There are a few counts of this clonotype. The chain employs TRBV30 and TRBJ2-3, with a tentative D call TRBD2 (6 bases). V was pared by 4 bases and J by 5 bases, with 19 bases between. The CDR3 contains 15 residues. Germline assignment: CDR1 GTSNPN and CDR2 SVGIG (reference sequence). The CDR3, as DNA: TGTGCCTGGACCTTCGGGCTAGCGTACGGAGATACGCAGTATTTT. This sequence encodes CAWTFGLAYGDTQYF. The full variable domain, with the rest looked up from reference TRBV30 and TRBJ2-3, is SQTIHQWPATLVQPVGSPLSLECTVEGTSNPNLYWYRQAAGRGLQLLFYSVGIGQISSEVPQNLSASRPQDRQFILSSKKLLLSDSGFYLCAWTFGLAYGDTQYFGPGTRLTVL.

This clonotype showed up many times. V and J are TRBV7-3 and TRBJ2-3; 11 bases match TRBD2. CDR3 size: 15 residues. V dropped 5 bases and J dropped 3; count of bases not matched to a gene: 4. In germline, CDR1 is SGHTA, CDR2 FQGTGA. Here the CDR3 DNA reads TGTGCCAGCAGCATAGCGGGAGGGCTAACAGATACGCAGTATTTT. This gives the protein CASSIAGGLTDTQYF.

At least ten counts were recorded for this clonotype. This CDR3 reads CASSYSLGGGAAEAFF. The CDR3 bases are TGTGCCAGCAGTTACAGTCTAGGAGGGGGCGCCGCTGAAGCTTTCTTT. The chain carries TRBV6-2 or TRBV6-3 and TRBJ1-1; 7 bases agree with TRBD1. Germline values: CDR1 MNHEY, CDR2 SVGEGT. The ends lost 2 bases at V and 6 bases at J; junction bases unmatched: 12. The CDR3 consists of 16 residues.

This clonotype has ten or more counts. The chain has TRBV5-1 and TRBJ2-3; TRBD2 is a possible D gene (6 bases). Germline V gene sequence: CDR1 SGHRS, CDR2 YFSETQ. CDR3 length: 14 amino acids. Deletions cut 5 bases from V and 6 bases from J, with 16 bases between. Written as DNA, the CDR3 is TGCGCCAGCAGAGACGGCCTAGCGAGGGATACGCAGTATTTT. Protein: CASRDGLARDTQYF.

There are a few counts of this clonotype. The rearrangement links TRBV20-1 to TRBJ1-4; no definite D call. V was pared by 5 bases and J by 0 bases, with 16 bases between. Germline-derived CDR1 and CDR2 are DFQATT and SNEGSKA (reference sequence). There are 16 residues in the CDR3. The CDR3 DNA sequence: TGCAGTGCTCGCCGCGGACGGCGCGCAACTAATGAAAAACTGTTTTTT. Residues: CSARRGRRATNEKLFF.

This clonotype came up many times. This chain joins TRBV6-1 and TRBJ2-1, with a possible D match to TRBD2 (6 bases). The CDR3 is 16 residues long. V was shortened by 5 bases and J by 2 bases, with 16 bases between the two germline ends. Germline loops: CDR1 MNHNS, CDR2 SASEGT. The CDR3 sequence: CASSYGGDVAYNEQFF. In DNA form, the CDR3 reads TGTGCCAGCAGTTACGGAGGGGATGTGGCCTACAATGAGCAGTTCTTC.

A word on this clonotype: A read error is likely, as this CDR3 ends without the conserved phenylalanine or tryptophan. The chain is built from TRBV28 and TRBJ1-2; D unclear. This CDR3 has 12 residues. In germline, CDR1 is MDHEN, CDR2 SYDVKM. Trimming removed 3 bases at V and 8 bases at J, with 10 bases between. The chain's CDR3 is CASSFDGRGYTL. CDR3 nucleotide sequence: TGTGCCAGCAGTTTCGATGGGCGGGGCTACACCCTC.

The V and J genes are TRBV20-1 and TRBJ1-1, with 9 bases fitting TRBD1. This CDR3 has 17 residues. Germline loops: CDR1 DFQATT, CDR2 SNEGSKA (reference sequence). V was pared by 0 bases and J by 1 base, with 9 bases of the junction left unmatched. CDR3 amino acids: CSARDPSTGGWNTEAFF. The CDR3, as DNA: TGCAGTGCTAGAGATCCCTCGACAGGGGGATGGAACACTGAAGCTTTCTTT.

This clonotype has at least ten counts. V and J are TRBV12-3 or TRBV12-4 and TRBJ2-3, with TRBD2 matching over 7 bases. Germline trimming cut 3 bases from V and 4 bases from J; bases unmatched to any gene: 10. CDR3 length equals 16 residues. CDR3 sequence: CASSLEGAGAPDTQYF. CDR3 sequence (DNA): TGTGCCAGCAGTTTGGAAGGGGCGGGAGCGCCAGATACGCAGTATTTT.

This clonotype has at least ten counts. This chain connects TRBV7-2 to TRBJ2-1; a possible D gene is TRBD1 (5 bases). The CDR3 runs 13 residues. With 7 bases removed from V and 3 bases from J, the gap between germline ends came to 10 bases. Germline V gene sequence: CDR1 SGHTA, CDR2 FQGNSA. The CDR3 region is CASTQGVYNEQFF. DNA for the CDR3: TGTGCCAGCACCCAAGGGGTCTACAATGAGCAGTTCTTC.